The sequence of this T cell receptor beta chain was determined in a study of early T cells in non-severe SARS-CoV-2 infection. About the research overall: It was bulk RNA from unsorted whole blood that was sequenced, and the chains were unpaired.

TCRdb itself ran the 5' RACE reads through MiXCR, one entry per CDR3 protein. This table has some 42,000 distinct CDR3 sequences, approximately 5.9% appearing once. This clonotype appeared a few times. This CDR3 is built from 14 residues. J was trimmed by 0 bases and V by 3 bases; bases with no gene match: 1. Per germline, CDR1 SGHTA and CDR2 FQGNSA. The sequence derives from an adult who was a healthcare worker with PCR-confirmed SARS-CoV-2 infection or an uninfected control (not recorded which). This sample comprised whole blood, obtained at baseline. The V and J genes are TRBV7-2 and TRBJ2-5; 7 nucleotides agree with TRBD1. CDR3 sequence: CASSLTGYQETQYF. The CDR3 DNA follows: TGTGCCAGCAGCTTGACAGGGTACCAAGAGACCCAGTACTTC.